One and the same sample provided the 10 T cell receptor beta chains below, sequenced in a study of radiotherapy plus CTLA-4 blockade in lung cancer. TCRdb's copy holds only in-frame clones and misses some; the assay was immunoSEQ multiplex PCR. Of around 45,000 clones listed, roughly 67% were seen once; the top ten hold around a quarter. The sequenced sample was peripheral blood, obtained from a patient treated with radiotherapy plus ipilimumab. The receptors were sampled from a human donor with non-small cell lung cancer who had a partial response to radiotherapy plus ipilimumab.

The chain has TRBV30 and TRBJ2-7; 13 bases are a match to TRBD2. This CDR3 region has 15 residues. V was clipped by 3 bases and J by 2 bases; unmatched bases: 4. The V gene's germline CDR1 is GTSNPN and CDR2 SVGIG (reference sequence). CDR3 residues: CAWRHGTSGTYEQYF. The CDR3 coding sequence is TGTGCCTGGAGGCACGGGACTAGCGGGACCTACGAGCAGTACTTC.

The chain uses TRBV2 and TRBJ2-7; TRBD1 matches at 7 bases. This CDR3 region has 14 residues. Germline trimming cut 6 bases from V and 2 bases from J; bases unmatched to any gene: 7. Germline V gene data show CDR1 as SNHLY and CDR2 as FYNNEI. The CDR3 nucleotides read TGTGCCAGCAGCGCTGGACAGGCCCCCTACGAGCAGTACTTC. This translates into CASSAGQAPYEQYF.

About this clone: Other DNA sequences within the sample encode an identical CDR3. The J gene is TRBJ1-1, the V gene TRBV6-1; TRBD1 aligns across 7 bases. Losses at the gene ends were 3 bases for V and 10 bases for J; bases not matched to a gene: 8. This CDR3 contains 13 residues. CDR1 and CDR2 from the germline V gene are MNHNS and SASEGT. CDR3 sequence (DNA): TGTGCCAGCAGTGACAGGGACAGTATACGAGCTTTCTTT. This encodes CASSDRDSIRAFF.

The V gene is TRBV7-8, the J gene TRBJ1-3; D call uncertain. CDR3 length equals 16 residues. Germline V gene sequence: CDR1 SGHVS, CDR2 FQNEAQ. The ends were cut back, 2 bases at V and 4 bases at J, with 15 bases in the middle. Here the CDR3 DNA reads TGTGCCAGCAGCTTACCAGGCCGAACGGGAGGAAACACCATATATTTT. Its translation is CASSLPGRTGGNTIYF.

The rearrangement links TRBV13 to TRBJ2-5; 13 positions match TRBD2. J was trimmed by 4 bases and V by 4 bases; bases with no gene match: 9. Germline loops: CDR1 PRHDT, CDR2 FYEKMQ (reference sequence). This CDR3 spans 17 amino acids. CDR3 nucleotide sequence: TGTGCCAGCAGCTCCGGGACTAGCGGGACCGAGGGAGAGACCCAGTACTTC. Its translation: CASSSGTSGTEGETQYF.

The table lists this clone with a count of one. The J gene is TRBJ2-7, the V gene TRBV29-1, with TRBD1 as a possible D gene (5 bases). This CDR3 contains 13 residues. Deletions cut 4 bases from V and 3 bases from J, with 13 bases between. The germline V gene encodes CDR1 SQVTM and CDR2 ANQGSEA. CDR3 in amino acids: CSVVSRESYEQYF. The CDR3 nucleotides are TGCAGCGTTGTTAGCAGGGAAAGCTACGAGCAGTACTTC.

This clone turned up a few times. V and J are TRBV7-2 and TRBJ1-1, with 7 bases aligning to TRBD1. V shed 5 bases, J shed 3 bases, and the junction held 6 bases outside the gene matches. This CDR3 has 14 residues. Germline V gene lookup returns CDR1 SGHTA and CDR2 FQGNSA. The CDR3, as DNA: TGTGCCAGCAGCCCGGACGACAGGGACACTGAAGCTTTCTTT. Its protein product is CASSPDDRDTEAFF.

The rearrangement links TRBV2 to TRBJ2-5; 7 positions agree with TRBD2. The germline CDR1 and CDR2 sequences are SNHLY and FYNNEI. J lost 5 bases, V lost 4 bases, and 13 bases had no gene match. The CDR3 is 16 residues long. CDR3 region: CASSGWGRESRETQYF. CDR3 nucleotide sequence: TGTGCCAGCAGTGGTTGGGGGAGGGAATCCAGGGAGACCCAGTACTTC.

V gene TRBV27 combines with J gene TRBJ1-6; D might be TRBD1 (5 bases). From germline, CDR1 is MNHEY and CDR2 SMNVEV (reference sequence). V was clipped by 4 bases and J by 9 bases, with 10 bases between them. CDR3 size: 13 residues. The CDR3 protein is CASSWNTGSPLHF. The CDR3 DNA reads as TGTGCCAGCAGTTGGAATACAGGTTCACCCCTCCACTTT.

In its sample, this clone was seen a few times. The chain uses TRBV19 and TRBJ2-3, with TRBD2 matching over 14 bases. Per germline, CDR1 LNHDA and CDR2 SQIVND (reference sequence). With 5 bases clipped from V and 4 bases from J, the junction kept 5 bases outside the gene matches. The length of the CDR3 is 16 residues. Written as DNA, the CDR3 is TGTGCCAGTAGTCCCCTGACTAGCGGGGGGGCAGATACGCAGTATTTT. It codes for CASSPLTSGGADTQYF.